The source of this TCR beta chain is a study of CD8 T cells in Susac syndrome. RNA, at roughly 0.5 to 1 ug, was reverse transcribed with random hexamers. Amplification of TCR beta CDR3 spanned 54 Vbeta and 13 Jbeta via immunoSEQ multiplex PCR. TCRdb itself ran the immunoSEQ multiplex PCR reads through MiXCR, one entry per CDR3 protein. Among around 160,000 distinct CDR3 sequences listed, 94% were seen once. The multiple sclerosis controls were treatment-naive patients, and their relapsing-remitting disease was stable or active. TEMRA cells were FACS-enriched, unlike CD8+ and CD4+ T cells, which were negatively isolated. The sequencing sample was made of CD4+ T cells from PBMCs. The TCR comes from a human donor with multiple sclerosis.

The CDR3 nucleotides are TGTGCCAGCAGCGTTGGAGCGGGAAGGTCCTACAATGAGCAGTTCTTC. Amino acids: CASSVGAGRSYNEQFF. This chain joins TRBV9 and TRBJ2-1, with TRBD2 matching over 7 bases. V lost 2 bases to trimming and J lost 1 base; unmatched junction nucleotides: 6. This CDR3 has 16 residues. From germline, CDR1 is SGDLS and CDR2 YYNGEE. Using reference TRBV9 and TRBJ2-1 for the parts outside the CDR3, the full variable domain is DSGVTQTPKHLITATGQRVTLRCSPRSGDLSVYWYQQSLDQGLQFLIQYYNGEERAKGNILERFSAQQFPDLHSELNLSSLELGDSALYFCASSVGAGRSYNEQFFGPGTRLTVL.